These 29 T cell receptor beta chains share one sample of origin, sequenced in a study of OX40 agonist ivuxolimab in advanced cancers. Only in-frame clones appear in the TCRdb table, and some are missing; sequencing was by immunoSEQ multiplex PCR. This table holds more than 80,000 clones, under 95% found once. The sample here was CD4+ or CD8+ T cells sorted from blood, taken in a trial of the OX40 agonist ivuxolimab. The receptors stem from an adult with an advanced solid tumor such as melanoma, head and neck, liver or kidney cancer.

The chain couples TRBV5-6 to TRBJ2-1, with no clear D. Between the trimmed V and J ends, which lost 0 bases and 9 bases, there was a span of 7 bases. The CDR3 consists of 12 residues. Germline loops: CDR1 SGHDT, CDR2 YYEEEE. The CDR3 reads CASSLGVVEQFF. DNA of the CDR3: TGTGCCAGCAGCTTGGGAGTTGTTGAGCAGTTCTTC.

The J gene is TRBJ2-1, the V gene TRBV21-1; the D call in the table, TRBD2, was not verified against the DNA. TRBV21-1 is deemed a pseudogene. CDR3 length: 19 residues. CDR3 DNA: TGTGCCAGCAGCAAAGAATGTAGAGCCGTAGCGGGAGGGGTAGTTGAGCAGTTCTTC. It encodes CASSKECRAVAGGVVEQFF.

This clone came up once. CDR3 DNA: TGTGCCAGCAGTGGCCATGGGGGGAACACTGAAGCTTTCTTT. This gives the protein CASSGHGGNTEAFF. The chain employs TRBV6-6 and TRBJ1-1; tentatively, D is TRBD1 (5 bases). The V end lost 5 bases, the J end lost 1 base, and 11 bases lay between the germline ends. CDR1 and CDR2 (germline): MNHNY, SVGAGI (reference sequence). The CDR3 spans 14 residues.

In nucleotides, the CDR3 is TGCGCCAGCAGCTTGTGGGGGGACACTGAAGCTTTCTTT. It specifies CASSLWGDTEAFF. The chain combines TRBV5-1 with TRBJ1-1; D is perhaps TRBD1 (5 bases). V was pared by 1 base and J by 3 bases, with 7 bases between. The CDR3 contains 13 residues. The V gene's germline CDR1 is SGHRS and CDR2 YFSETQ. Variable domain in full (rest from reference TRBV5-1 and TRBJ1-1): KAGVTQTPRYLIKTRGQQVTLSCSPISGHRSVSWYQQTPGQGLQFLFEYFSETQRNKGNFPGRFSGRQFSNSRSEMNVSTLELGDSALYLCASSLWGDTEAFFGQGTRLTVV.

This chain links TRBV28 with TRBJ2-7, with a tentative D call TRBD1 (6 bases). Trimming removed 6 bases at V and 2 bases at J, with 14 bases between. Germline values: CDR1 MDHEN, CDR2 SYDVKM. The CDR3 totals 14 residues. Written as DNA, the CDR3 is TGTGCCAGCAGGCTCACAGGGCCAACCTACGAGCAGTACTTC. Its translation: CASRLTGPTYEQYF.

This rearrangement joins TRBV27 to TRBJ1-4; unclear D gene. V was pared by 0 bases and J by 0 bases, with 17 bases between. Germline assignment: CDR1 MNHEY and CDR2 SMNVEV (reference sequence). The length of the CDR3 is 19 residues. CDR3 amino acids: CASSLSGWAGTATNEKLFF. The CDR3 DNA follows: TGTGCCAGCAGTTTATCCGGGTGGGCAGGAACTGCAACTAATGAAAAACTGTTTTTT.

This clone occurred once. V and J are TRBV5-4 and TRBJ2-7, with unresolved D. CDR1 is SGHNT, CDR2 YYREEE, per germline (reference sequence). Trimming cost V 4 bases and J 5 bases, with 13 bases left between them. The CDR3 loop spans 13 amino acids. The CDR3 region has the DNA TGTGCCAGCAGCCCTCTTGATACCCACGAGCAGTACTTC. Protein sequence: CASSPLDTHEQYF. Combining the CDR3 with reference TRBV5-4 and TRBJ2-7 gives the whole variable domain ETGVTQSPTHLIKTRGQQVTLRCSSQSGHNTVSWYQQALGQGPQFIFQYYREEENGRGNFPPRFSGLQFPNYSSELNVNALELDDSALYLCASSPLDTHEQYFGPGTRLTVT.

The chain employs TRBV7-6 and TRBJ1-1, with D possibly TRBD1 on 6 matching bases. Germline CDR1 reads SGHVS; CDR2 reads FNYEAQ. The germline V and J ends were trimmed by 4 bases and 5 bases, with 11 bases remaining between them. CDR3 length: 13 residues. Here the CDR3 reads CASSWGPGTEAFF. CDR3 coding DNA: TGTGCCAGCAGCTGGGGGCCAGGGACTGAAGCTTTCTTT. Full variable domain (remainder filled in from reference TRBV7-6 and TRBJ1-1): GAGVSQSPRYKVTKRGQDVALRCDPISGHVSLYWYRQALGQGPEFLTYFNYEAQQDKSGLPNDRFSAERPEGSISTLTIQRTEQRDSAMYRCASSWGPGTEAFFGQGTRLTVV.

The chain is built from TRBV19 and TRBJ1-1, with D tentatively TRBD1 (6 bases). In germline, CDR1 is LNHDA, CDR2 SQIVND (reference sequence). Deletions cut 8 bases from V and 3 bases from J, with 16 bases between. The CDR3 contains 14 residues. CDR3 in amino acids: CASSITGPYTEAFF. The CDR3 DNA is TGTGCCAGTTCTATAACAGGGCCCTACACTGAAGCTTTCTTT.

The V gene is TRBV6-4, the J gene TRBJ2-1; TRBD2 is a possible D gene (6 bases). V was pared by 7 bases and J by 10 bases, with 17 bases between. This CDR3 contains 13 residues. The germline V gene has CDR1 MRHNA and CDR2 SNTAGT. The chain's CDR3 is CASTDRLVWEQFF. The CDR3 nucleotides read TGTGCCAGCACCGACCGACTAGTCTGGGAGCAGTTCTTC.

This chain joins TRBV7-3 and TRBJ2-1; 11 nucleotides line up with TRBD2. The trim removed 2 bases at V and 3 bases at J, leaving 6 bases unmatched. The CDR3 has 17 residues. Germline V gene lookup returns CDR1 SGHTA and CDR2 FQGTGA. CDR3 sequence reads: CASSLYTSGSDYNEQFF. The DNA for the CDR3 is TGTGCCAGCAGCTTATATACTAGCGGGAGTGACTACAATGAGCAGTTCTTC.

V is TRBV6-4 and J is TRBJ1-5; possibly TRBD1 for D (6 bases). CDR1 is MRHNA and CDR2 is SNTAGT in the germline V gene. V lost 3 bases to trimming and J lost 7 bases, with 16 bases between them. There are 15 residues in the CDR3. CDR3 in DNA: TGTGCCAGCAGTGAGTTTAGCGAGGGGGGACAGCCCCAGCATTTT. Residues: CASSEFSEGGQPQHF.

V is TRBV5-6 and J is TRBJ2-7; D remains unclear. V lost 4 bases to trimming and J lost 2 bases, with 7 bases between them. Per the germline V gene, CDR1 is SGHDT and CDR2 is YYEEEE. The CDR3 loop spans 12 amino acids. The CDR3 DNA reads TGTGCCAGCAGCCGACGGGCCTACGAGCAGTACTTC. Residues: CASSRRAYEQYF.

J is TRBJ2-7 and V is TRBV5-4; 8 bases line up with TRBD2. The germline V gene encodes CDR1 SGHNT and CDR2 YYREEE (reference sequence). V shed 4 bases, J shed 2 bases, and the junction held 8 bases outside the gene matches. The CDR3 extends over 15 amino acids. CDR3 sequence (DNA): TGTGCCAGCAGCGCCGGACTAGCCGGTACCTACGAGCAGTACTTC. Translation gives CASSAGLAGTYEQYF.

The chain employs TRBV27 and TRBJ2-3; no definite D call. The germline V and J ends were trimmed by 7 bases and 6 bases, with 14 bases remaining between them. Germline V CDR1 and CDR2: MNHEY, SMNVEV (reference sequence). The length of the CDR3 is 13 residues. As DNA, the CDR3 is TGTGCCAGCAAAAGTCTCCTTTGGGATACGCAGTATTTT. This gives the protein CASKSLLWDTQYF.

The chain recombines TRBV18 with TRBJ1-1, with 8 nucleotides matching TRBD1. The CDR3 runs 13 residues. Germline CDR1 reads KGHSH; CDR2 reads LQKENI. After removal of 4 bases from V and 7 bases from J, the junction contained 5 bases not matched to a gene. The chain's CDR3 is CASSRQGTDEAFF. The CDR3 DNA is TGTGCCAGCTCACGACAGGGGACGGATGAAGCTTTCTTT.

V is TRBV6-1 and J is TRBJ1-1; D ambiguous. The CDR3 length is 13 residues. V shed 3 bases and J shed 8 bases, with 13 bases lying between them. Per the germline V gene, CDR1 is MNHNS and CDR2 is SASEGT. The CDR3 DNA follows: TGTGCCAGCAGTGAGTCACCCCAACAAGAAGCTTTCTTT. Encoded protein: CASSESPQQEAFF.

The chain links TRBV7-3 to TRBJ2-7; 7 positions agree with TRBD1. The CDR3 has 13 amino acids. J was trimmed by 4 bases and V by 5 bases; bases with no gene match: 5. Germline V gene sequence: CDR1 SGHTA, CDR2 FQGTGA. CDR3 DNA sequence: TGTGCCAGCAGCGAACTACAGGGGTACGAGCAGTACTTC. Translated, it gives CASSELQGYEQYF.

The CDR3, as DNA: TGTGCCAGTAGTTCGCCCTACGACGGGATCTATGGCTACACCTTC. This gives the protein CASSSPYDGIYGYTF. The chain combines TRBV19 with TRBJ1-2; D not certain. The V gene's germline CDR1 is LNHDA and CDR2 SQIVND (reference sequence). V was pared by 5 bases and J by 4 bases, with 17 bases between. This CDR3 has 15 residues.

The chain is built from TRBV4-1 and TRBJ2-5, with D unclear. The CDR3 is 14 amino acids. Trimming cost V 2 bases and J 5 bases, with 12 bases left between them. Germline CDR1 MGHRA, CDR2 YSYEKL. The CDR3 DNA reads TGCGCCAGCAGCCAAAGGGCCCTGGGGGAGACCCAGTACTTC. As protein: CASSQRALGETQYF.

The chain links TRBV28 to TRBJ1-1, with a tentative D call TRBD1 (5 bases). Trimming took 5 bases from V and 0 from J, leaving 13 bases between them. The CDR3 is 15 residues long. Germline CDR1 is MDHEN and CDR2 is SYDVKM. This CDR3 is CASSPRQSMNTEAFF. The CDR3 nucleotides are TGTGCCAGCAGTCCGCGACAGAGCATGAACACTGAAGCTTTCTTT. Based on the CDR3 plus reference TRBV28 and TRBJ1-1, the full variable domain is DVKVTQSSRYLVKRTGEKVFLECVQDMDHENMFWYRQDPGLGLRLIYFSYDVKMKEKGDIPEGYSVSREKKERFSLILESASTNQTSMYLCASSPRQSMNTEAFFGQGTRLTVV.

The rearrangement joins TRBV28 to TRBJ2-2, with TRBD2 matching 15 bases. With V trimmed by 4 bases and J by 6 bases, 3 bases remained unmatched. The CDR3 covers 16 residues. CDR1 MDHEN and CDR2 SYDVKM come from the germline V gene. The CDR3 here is CASSWTSGRVAGELFF. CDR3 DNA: TGTGCCAGCAGTTGGACTAGCGGGAGGGTGGCCGGGGAGCTGTTTTTT.

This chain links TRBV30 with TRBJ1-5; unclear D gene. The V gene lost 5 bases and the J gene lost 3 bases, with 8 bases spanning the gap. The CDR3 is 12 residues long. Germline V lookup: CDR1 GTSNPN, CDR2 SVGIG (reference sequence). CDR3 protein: CAWGAPNQPQHF. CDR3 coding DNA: TGTGCCTGGGGTGCTCCCAATCAGCCCCAGCATTTT.

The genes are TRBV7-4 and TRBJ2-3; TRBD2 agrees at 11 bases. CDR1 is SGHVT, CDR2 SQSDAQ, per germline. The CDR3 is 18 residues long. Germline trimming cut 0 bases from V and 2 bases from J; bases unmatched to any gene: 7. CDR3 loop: CASSLALTSGTATDTQYF. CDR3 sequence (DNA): TGTGCCAGCAGCTTAGCGTTGACTAGCGGGACGGCCACAGATACGCAGTATTTT.

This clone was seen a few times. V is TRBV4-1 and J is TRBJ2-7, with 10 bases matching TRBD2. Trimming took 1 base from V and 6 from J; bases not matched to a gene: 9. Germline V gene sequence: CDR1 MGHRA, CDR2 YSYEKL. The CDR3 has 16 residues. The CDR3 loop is CASSQGGLAGVSEQYF. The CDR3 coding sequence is TGCGCCAGCAGCCAAGGGGGCCTAGCGGGAGTCTCCGAGCAGTACTTC.

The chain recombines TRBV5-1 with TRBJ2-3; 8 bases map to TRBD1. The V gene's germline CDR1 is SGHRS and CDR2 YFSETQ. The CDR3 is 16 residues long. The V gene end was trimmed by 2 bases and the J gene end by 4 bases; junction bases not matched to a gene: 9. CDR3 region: CASSLKDRDIADTQYF. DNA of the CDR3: TGCGCCAGCAGCTTAAAGGACAGGGATATAGCAGATACGCAGTATTTT.

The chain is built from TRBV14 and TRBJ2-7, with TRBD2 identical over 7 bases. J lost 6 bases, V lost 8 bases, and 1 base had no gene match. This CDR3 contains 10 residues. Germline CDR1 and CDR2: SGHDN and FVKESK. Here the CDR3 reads CASAGAEQYF. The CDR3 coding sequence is TGTGCCAGCGCGGGAGCCGAGCAGTACTTC. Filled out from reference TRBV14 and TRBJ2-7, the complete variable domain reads EAGVTQFPSHSVIEKGQTVTLRCDPISGHDNLYWYRRVMGKEIKFLLHFVKESKQDESGMPNNRFLAERTGGTYSTLKVQPAELEDSGVYFCASAGAEQYFGPGTRLTVT.

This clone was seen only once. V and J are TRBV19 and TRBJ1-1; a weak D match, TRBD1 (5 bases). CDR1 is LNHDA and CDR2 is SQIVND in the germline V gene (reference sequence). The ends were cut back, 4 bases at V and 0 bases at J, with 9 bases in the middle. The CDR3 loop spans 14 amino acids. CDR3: CASSRSGLNTEAFF. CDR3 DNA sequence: TGTGCCAGTAGTAGGTCAGGGCTGAACACTGAAGCTTTCTTT.

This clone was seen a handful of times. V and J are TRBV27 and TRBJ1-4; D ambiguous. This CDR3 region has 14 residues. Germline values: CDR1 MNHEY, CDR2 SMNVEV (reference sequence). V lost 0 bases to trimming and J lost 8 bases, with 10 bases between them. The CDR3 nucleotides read TGTGCCAGCAGTTTATCCTTGACCGGAGAAAAACTGTTTTTT. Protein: CASSLSLTGEKLFF.